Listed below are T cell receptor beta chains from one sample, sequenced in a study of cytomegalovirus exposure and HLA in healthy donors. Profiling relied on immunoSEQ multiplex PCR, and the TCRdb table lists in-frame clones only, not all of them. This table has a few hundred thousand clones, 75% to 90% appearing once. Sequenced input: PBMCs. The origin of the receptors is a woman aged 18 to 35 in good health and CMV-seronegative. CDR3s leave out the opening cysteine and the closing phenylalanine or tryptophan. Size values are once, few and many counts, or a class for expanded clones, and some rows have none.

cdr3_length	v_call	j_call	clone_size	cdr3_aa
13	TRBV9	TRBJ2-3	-	ASAVYSGTTDTQY
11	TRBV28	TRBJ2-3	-	ASSSAETDTQY
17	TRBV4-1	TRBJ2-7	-	ASSQVWTSGGDVSYEQY
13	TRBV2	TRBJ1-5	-	ASSPTGGSNQPQH
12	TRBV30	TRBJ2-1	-	AWSATSGSSEQF
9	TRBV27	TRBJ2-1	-	ASSSLNEQF
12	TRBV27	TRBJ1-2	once	ASSGRGRGSGYT
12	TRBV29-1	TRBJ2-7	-	SVVTGPLSYEQY
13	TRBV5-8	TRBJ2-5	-	ASSGGQGGQETQY
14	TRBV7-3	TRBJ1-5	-	ASSLGQGASNQPQH
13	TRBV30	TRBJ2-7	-	AWSNPGTRVHEQY
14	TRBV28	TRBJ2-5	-	ASSPPGQGARETQY
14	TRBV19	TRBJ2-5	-	ASSIVGTSGRETQY
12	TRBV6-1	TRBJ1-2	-	ASGGTGNAYGYT
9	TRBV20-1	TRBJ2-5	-	SADWAGTQY
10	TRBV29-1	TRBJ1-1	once	SVTGTNTEAF
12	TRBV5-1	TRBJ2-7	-	ASSLGTGIVEQY
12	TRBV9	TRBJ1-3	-	ASDRSPSGNTIY
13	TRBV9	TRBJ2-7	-	ASSVGGGPGGEQY
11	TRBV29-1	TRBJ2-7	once	SVEGRRNYEQY
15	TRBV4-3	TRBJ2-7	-	ASSQGNRDRVNYEQY
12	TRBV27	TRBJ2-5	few	ASAMRGLQETQY
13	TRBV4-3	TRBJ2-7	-	ASSQDWLAGNEQY
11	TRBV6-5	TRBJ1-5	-	ASSYTDNQPQH
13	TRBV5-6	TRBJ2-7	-	ASSLELSGNYEQY
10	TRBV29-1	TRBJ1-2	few	SGYREGYGYT
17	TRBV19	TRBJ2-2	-	ASSIEAGRLAQGNGELF
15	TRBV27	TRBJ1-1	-	ASSFYLGGTGNTEAF
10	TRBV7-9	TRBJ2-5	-	ASSTGSETQY
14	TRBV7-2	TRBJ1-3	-	ASSTQPGQPGNTIY
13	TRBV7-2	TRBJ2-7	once	ASSVPGQGTYEQY
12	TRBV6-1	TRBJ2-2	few	ASGVAGDTGELF
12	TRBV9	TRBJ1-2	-	ASSVAFGTVGHT
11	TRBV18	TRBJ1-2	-	ASSPEDSYGYT
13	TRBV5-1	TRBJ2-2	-	ASSTGQGANGELF
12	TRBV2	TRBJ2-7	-	ASSWDRGGYEQY
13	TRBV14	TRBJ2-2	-	ASSLTSGNTGELF
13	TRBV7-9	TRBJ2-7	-	ASSFGPPPGYEQY
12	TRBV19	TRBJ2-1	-	ASSGTSGINEQF
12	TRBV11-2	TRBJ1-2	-	ASSLDGQNYGYT
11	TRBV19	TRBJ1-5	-	ASSGTRDQPQH
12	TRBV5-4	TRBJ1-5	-	ASSLQGVDQPQH
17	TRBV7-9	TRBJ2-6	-	ASSGGADSMSSGANVLT
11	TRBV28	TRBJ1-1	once	ASSLYISTEAF
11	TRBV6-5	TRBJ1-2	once	ASSRDRYYGYT
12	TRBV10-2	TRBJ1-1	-	ASAVSTGGTEAF
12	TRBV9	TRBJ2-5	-	ASSVAGTKETQY
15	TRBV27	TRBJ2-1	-	ASSLFPGLAGGNEQF
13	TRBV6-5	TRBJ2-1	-	ASSLTGRTGNEQF
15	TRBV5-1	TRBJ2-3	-	ASSPTSSGGWTDTQY
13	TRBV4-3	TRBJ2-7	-	ASSLEREAQDEQY
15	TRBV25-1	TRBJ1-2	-	ASSEYADIRKGYGYT
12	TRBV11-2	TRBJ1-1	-	ASSFLPDDREAF